The rows below give T cell receptor beta chains drawn from one sample of a study of blood T cells in healthy people across ages. A single record per CDR3 protein comes from TCRdb applying MiXCR to the 5' RACE reads. Seen here are more than 1 million distinct CDR3 sequences, 45% observed once, and the top ten hold approximately 20%. Sequencing was performed on blood. Receptors were obtained from a woman aged 55-69 years in good health. CDR3s include the opening cysteine and the closing phenylalanine or tryptophan. D genes are given only for firm matches. Where a row states a size, it is once, few, many or the class of an expanded clone; other rows omit it.

d_call: -; j_call: TRBJ1-4; v_call: TRBV5-4; clone_size: -; cdr3_nt: TGTGCCAGCAGCCCCGAGCCGGCAACTAATGAAAAACTGTTTTTT; cdr3_aa: CASSPEPATNEKLFF
d_call: TRBD2; j_call: TRBJ2-1; v_call: TRBV20-1; clone_size: few; cdr3_nt: TGCAGTGCCAAGAACATGGGACTAGCGGGAGGGAGCTCCTACAATGAGCAGTTCTTC; cdr3_aa: CSAKNMGLAGGSSYNEQFF
d_call: TRBD2; j_call: TRBJ2-3; v_call: TRBV9; clone_size: -; cdr3_nt: TGTGCCAGCAGCGCTCTCCCGACTAGCGGGAGAGGCACAGATACGCAGTATTTT; cdr3_aa: CASSALPTSGRGTDTQYF
d_call: TRBD2; j_call: TRBJ2-3; v_call: TRBV20-1; clone_size: few; cdr3_nt: TGCAGTGCTAGAGATGTCCCTATGCGGGAGTCTAGCACAGATACGCAGTATTTT; cdr3_aa: CSARDVPMRESSTDTQYF
d_call: TRBD2; j_call: TRBJ2-5; v_call: TRBV4-2; clone_size: many; cdr3_nt: TGTGCCAGCAGCCAAGATCCGCGGGAGTTCGAGACCCAGTACTTC; cdr3_aa: CASSQDPREFETQYF
d_call: -; j_call: TRBJ2-7; v_call: TRBV29-1; clone_size: many; cdr3_nt: TGCAGCGTGCAGGACCAGACCTACGAGCAGTACTTC; cdr3_aa: CSVQDQTYEQYF
d_call: TRBD2; j_call: TRBJ2-1; v_call: TRBV6-1; clone_size: -; cdr3_nt: TGTGCCAGCAGTGGGATCCGGACTAGCGGGAGGGCCAACAATGAGCAGTTCTTC; cdr3_aa: CASSGIRTSGRANNEQFF
d_call: -; j_call: TRBJ1-6; v_call: TRBV10-3; clone_size: few; cdr3_nt: TGTGCCATCAGTGAATCGGGGTCCCTCCGACAAGCTCAAAGTGGTAATTCACCCCTCCACTTT; cdr3_aa: CAISESGSLRQAQSGNSPLHF
d_call: -; j_call: TRBJ2-7; v_call: TRBV11-2; clone_size: many; cdr3_nt: TGTGCCAGCAGTTTAGGCGGGACAGCCTACGAGCAGTACTTC; cdr3_aa: CASSLGGTAYEQYF
d_call: -; j_call: TRBJ2-1; v_call: TRBV11-1; clone_size: -; cdr3_nt: TGTGCCAGCAGCCAGGGGGGGCTAGCGGTCGATCGTGGGCAGTTCTTC; cdr3_aa: CASSQGGLAVDRGQFF
d_call: -; j_call: TRBJ2-1; v_call: TRBV29-1; clone_size: -; cdr3_nt: TGCAGCGCCGTATCACCTCCGGCCCGGAGGGACAATGAGCAGTTCTTC; cdr3_aa: CSAVSPPARRDNEQFF
d_call: -; j_call: TRBJ2-1; v_call: TRBV4-1; clone_size: -; cdr3_nt: TGCGCCAGCAGCCAAGAGGGGGGGCTAGCGTCGGTTGAGCAGTTCTTC; cdr3_aa: CASSQEGGLASVEQFF
d_call: TRBD2; j_call: TRBJ2-7; v_call: TRBV4-1; clone_size: few; cdr3_nt: TGCGCCAGCAGCCTCCACACTAGCGGGAACTACGAGCAGTACTTC; cdr3_aa: CASSLHTSGNYEQYF
d_call: -; j_call: TRBJ2-2; v_call: TRBV27; clone_size: once; cdr3_nt: TGTGCCAGCAGGAGTGGTGCGGGGGAGCTGTTTTTT; cdr3_aa: CASRSGAGELFF
d_call: TRBD2; j_call: TRBJ2-1; v_call: TRBV27; clone_size: -; cdr3_nt: TGTGCCAGCAGTCCCCGACTAGCGGGAGGGCCAAATGAGCAGTTCTTC; cdr3_aa: CASSPRLAGGPNEQFF
d_call: TRBD2; j_call: TRBJ2-2; v_call: TRBV4-2; clone_size: -; cdr3_nt: TGTGCCAGCAGCCAAGATTGGAGCGGGGGCCACACCGGGGAGCTGTTTTTT; cdr3_aa: CASSQDWSGGHTGELFF
d_call: TRBD1; j_call: TRBJ2-2; v_call: TRBV3-1; clone_size: few; cdr3_nt: TGTGCCAGCAGAAAACAGGACAGGGGGAACACCGGGGAGCTGTTTTTT; cdr3_aa: CASRKQDRGNTGELFF
d_call: -; j_call: TRBJ2-5; v_call: TRBV7-6; clone_size: few; cdr3_nt: TGTGCCAGCAGCTCAATAAAGGGCAGGGGCCAAGAGACCCAGTACTTC; cdr3_aa: CASSSIKGRGQETQYF
d_call: TRBD1; j_call: TRBJ2-1; v_call: TRBV29-1; clone_size: -; cdr3_nt: TGCAGCGTTGGCCCAGGGGGAAATGAGCAGTTCTTC; cdr3_aa: CSVGPGGNEQFF
d_call: -; j_call: TRBJ2-3; v_call: TRBV3-1; clone_size: -; cdr3_nt: TGTGCCAGCAGCCAAGATCTTCTGGCTGCGGATACGCAGTATTTT; cdr3_aa: CASSQDLLAADTQYF
d_call: -; j_call: TRBJ2-7; v_call: TRBV28; clone_size: -; cdr3_nt: TGTGCCAGCAGATCCCTCGCCTTCCTAGATCCCGGCTGGGGCGAGCAGTACTTC; cdr3_aa: CASRSLAFLDPGWGEQYF
d_call: -; j_call: TRBJ2-6; v_call: TRBV4-2; clone_size: -; cdr3_nt: TGTGCCAGCAGCCAAGATCCGGGAATTTCTGGGGCCAACGTCCTGACTTTC; cdr3_aa: CASSQDPGISGANVLTF
d_call: -; j_call: TRBJ1-4; v_call: TRBV27; clone_size: -; cdr3_nt: TGTGCCAGCAGTTTCGGGTCAGCTAATGAAAAACTGTTTTTT; cdr3_aa: CASSFGSANEKLFF
d_call: -; j_call: TRBJ2-3; v_call: TRBV21-1; clone_size: few; cdr3_nt: TGTGCCAGCAGCAAAGCTGAGTTTGCGGGACCCCCCACCGCAGATACGCAGTATTTT; cdr3_aa: CASSKAEFAGPPTADTQYF
d_call: -; j_call: TRBJ1-6; v_call: TRBV20-1; clone_size: many; cdr3_nt: TGCAGTGCTAGACCGGACAGTCATTCACCCCTCCACTTT; cdr3_aa: CSARPDSHSPLHF
d_call: -; j_call: TRBJ2-7; v_call: TRBV5-8; clone_size: -; cdr3_nt: TGTGCCAGCAGAAACCGGGACGGCTACGAGCAGTACTTC; cdr3_aa: CASRNRDGYEQYF
d_call: -; j_call: TRBJ1-3; v_call: TRBV7-8; clone_size: -; cdr3_nt: TGTGCCAGCAGCCGAACAAACACCATATATTTT; cdr3_aa: CASSRTNTIYF
d_call: -; j_call: TRBJ2-7; v_call: TRBV12-5; clone_size: -; cdr3_nt: TGTGCTAGTGGTTTAGCCGTCGGAGAGCAGTACTTC; cdr3_aa: CASGLAVGEQYF
d_call: -; j_call: TRBJ1-4; v_call: TRBV27; clone_size: -; cdr3_nt: TGTGCCAGCAGAAAGACAGACTCTAATGAAAAACTGTTTTTT; cdr3_aa: CASRKTDSNEKLFF
d_call: -; j_call: TRBJ2-5; v_call: TRBV9; clone_size: -; cdr3_nt: TGTGCCAGCAGCGTAGAGGGAGTTGGAGAGACCCAGTACTTC; cdr3_aa: CASSVEGVGETQYF
d_call: TRBD1; j_call: TRBJ1-2; v_call: TRBV5-1; clone_size: few; cdr3_nt: TGCGCCAGCAGCTTCCACACAACCTCGGGACAGGATTATGGCTACACCTTC; cdr3_aa: CASSFHTTSGQDYGYTF
d_call: TRBD1; j_call: TRBJ2-4; v_call: TRBV10-3; clone_size: -; cdr3_nt: TGTGCCATCAGTGACAGGGGGCACAAAAACATTCAGTACTTC; cdr3_aa: CAISDRGHKNIQYF
d_call: TRBD1; j_call: TRBJ2-5; v_call: TRBV11-2; clone_size: few; cdr3_nt: TGTGCCAGCAGCTCCTACAGGGGCAGCCAAGAGACCCAGTACTTC; cdr3_aa: CASSSYRGSQETQYF
d_call: -; j_call: TRBJ2-1; v_call: TRBV20-1; clone_size: once; cdr3_nt: TGCAGTGCTAGAGCTAGCGCAGCCAATGAGCAGTTCTTC; cdr3_aa: CSARASAANEQFF
d_call: TRBD2; j_call: TRBJ2-7; v_call: TRBV4-2; clone_size: few; cdr3_nt: TGTGCCAGCAGCCAAGATCCTAGCGGGAGTGTGGGTCGGTACGAGCAGTACTTC; cdr3_aa: CASSQDPSGSVGRYEQYF
d_call: -; j_call: TRBJ2-6; v_call: TRBV4-1; clone_size: -; cdr3_nt: TGCGCCAGCAGCCAGAGAGAGGGCTCGACCTCTGGGGCCAACGTCCTGACTTTC; cdr3_aa: CASSQREGSTSGANVLTF
d_call: -; j_call: TRBJ2-7; v_call: TRBV6-5; clone_size: few; cdr3_nt: TGTGCCAGCAGTTACTCGAGGGGCAGGTCCTACGAGCAGTACTTC; cdr3_aa: CASSYSRGRSYEQYF
d_call: -; j_call: TRBJ2-5; v_call: TRBV20-1; clone_size: few; cdr3_nt: TGCAGTGCTAGAAGTTGGGAGACCCAGTACTTC; cdr3_aa: CSARSWETQYF
d_call: -; j_call: TRBJ2-1; v_call: TRBV7-8; clone_size: -; cdr3_nt: TGTGCCAGCAGTTCCAGGGTGGGGACGTCTTACAATGAGCAGTTCTTC; cdr3_aa: CASSSRVGTSYNEQFF
d_call: -; j_call: TRBJ2-1; v_call: TRBV19; clone_size: few; cdr3_nt: TGTGCCAGTAGCCTAACTCCGGGTGATGAGCAGTTCTTC; cdr3_aa: CASSLTPGDEQFF
d_call: TRBD2; j_call: TRBJ2-6; v_call: TRBV11-1; clone_size: -; cdr3_nt: TGTGCCAGCAGCTTATTGGTGTTTTCCCATGGACTAGCGGGAGTGGCTGGGGCCGACGTCCTGACTTTC; cdr3_aa: CASSLLVFSHGLAGVAGADVLTF
d_call: TRBD2; j_call: TRBJ2-7; v_call: TRBV27; clone_size: -; cdr3_nt: TGTGCCAGCTCGGGTAGCGGGAGGTACTACGAGCAGTACTTC; cdr3_aa: CASSGSGRYYEQYF
d_call: -; j_call: TRBJ2-5; v_call: TRBV29-1; clone_size: -; cdr3_nt: TGCAGCGTTGAACCCGGGACAGGGGACACTAGCGGGAGTATGGAGACCCAGTACTTC; cdr3_aa: CSVEPGTGDTSGSMETQYF
d_call: -; j_call: TRBJ1-5; v_call: TRBV5-6; clone_size: -; cdr3_nt: TGTGCCAGCAGCTTGTGGGGGCTTCCGAGCAATCAGCCCCAGCATTTT; cdr3_aa: CASSLWGLPSNQPQHF
d_call: TRBD1; j_call: TRBJ2-3; v_call: TRBV6-1; clone_size: -; cdr3_nt: TGTGCCAGCAATGGACAGGGATCGTACACAGATACGCAGTATTTT; cdr3_aa: CASNGQGSYTDTQYF
d_call: -; j_call: TRBJ2-7; v_call: TRBV7-2; clone_size: -; cdr3_nt: TGTGCCAGCAGCCTCTCGGTGAGTGACAATGAGCAGTACTTC; cdr3_aa: CASSLSVSDNEQYF
d_call: -; j_call: TRBJ1-4; v_call: TRBV2; clone_size: -; cdr3_nt: TGTGCCAGCACCGATGTGGGCCTCGGAAAACTGTTTTTT; cdr3_aa: CASTDVGLGKLFF
d_call: TRBD1; j_call: TRBJ2-7; v_call: TRBV6-2/TRBV6-3; clone_size: few; cdr3_nt: TGTGCCAGCAGTTGGACCGGGACAGCGAGCGAGCAGTACTTC; cdr3_aa: CASSWTGTASEQYF
d_call: TRBD2; j_call: TRBJ2-7; v_call: TRBV4-1; clone_size: few; cdr3_nt: TGCGCCAGCAGCCAAGGACGGAACGGGAGGATACCCTACGAGCAGTACTTC; cdr3_aa: CASSQGRNGRIPYEQYF
d_call: TRBD2; j_call: TRBJ2-3; v_call: TRBV6-1; clone_size: -; cdr3_nt: TGTGCCAGCAGTGAAACGGGGGGGGTTAGCACAGATACGCAGTATTTT; cdr3_aa: CASSETGGVSTDTQYF
d_call: TRBD1; j_call: TRBJ2-1; v_call: TRBV5-4; clone_size: few; cdr3_nt: TGTGCCAGCAGCTTTCGGGACAGCGAGTACAATGAGCAGTTCTTC; cdr3_aa: CASSFRDSEYNEQFF
d_call: -; j_call: TRBJ1-2; v_call: TRBV7-6; clone_size: -; cdr3_nt: TGTGCCAGCAGCCCCCTGTCTGGCACCTATGGCTACACCTTC; cdr3_aa: CASSPLSGTYGYTF